The 8 T cell receptor beta chains listed next were all sequenced from one sample in a study of blood T cell repertoires in COVID-19. The assay was immunoSEQ multiplex PCR, and TCRdb's table has in-frame clones only and misses some. The table includes more than 200,000 clones, 70% to 90% detected once. The material sequenced was peripheral blood. The receptors shown here come from a middle-aged man with COVID-19, enrolled during active disease.

The chain has TRBV30 and TRBJ2-5; possible D gene TRBD2, 5 bases. CDR1 is GTSNPN and CDR2 is SVGIG in the germline V gene (reference sequence). The CDR3 is 12 residues long. V was clipped by 4 bases and J by 6 bases, with 12 bases between them. CDR3 residues: CAWKGLDQTQYF. The CDR3 region has the DNA TGTGCCTGGAAAGGACTCGACCAGACCCAGTACTTC.

J is TRBJ2-3 and V is TRBV11-2, with D perhaps TRBD2 (5 bases). Germline CDR1 reads SGHAT; CDR2 reads FQNNGV. This CDR3 comprises 11 residues. V was pared by 5 bases and J by 11 bases, with 11 bases between. CDR3 amino acids: CASSDGIMQYF. For the CDR3, the DNA is TGTGCCAGCAGCGACGGGATAATGCAGTATTTT.

The chain combines TRBV5-3 with TRBJ2-7; D possibly corresponds to TRBD1 (6 bases). TRBV5-3 is noted as an ORF with a role that remains uncertain. V was pared by 4 bases and J by 4 bases, with 15 bases between. The length of the CDR3 is 14 residues. Written as DNA, the CDR3 is TGTGCCAGAAGCCATGACAGGTGGTTGTACGAGCAGTACTTC. This codes for CARSHDRWLYEQYF.

The V call is TRBV5-4, the J call TRBJ1-2; 9 bases are shared with TRBD1. Per germline, CDR1 SGHNT and CDR2 YYREEE (reference sequence). The CDR3 runs to 16 residues. J lost 6 bases, V lost 4 bases, and 13 bases had no gene match. The CDR3 loop is CASSPDPDRGRDGYTF. The CDR3 bases are TGTGCCAGCAGCCCCGACCCGGACAGGGGACGGGATGGCTACACCTTC.

The V call is TRBV27, the J call TRBJ2-1, with D possibly TRBD2 on 6 matching bases. V was shortened by 6 bases and J by 7 bases, with 16 bases between the two germline ends. Germline lookup yields CDR1 MNHEY and CDR2 SMNVEV (reference sequence). The CDR3 is 14 residues long. CDR3 sequence reads: CASSSTGLPNEQFF. The CDR3 region has the DNA TGTGCCAGCAGCTCGACGGGACTCCCGAATGAGCAGTTCTTC.

V is TRBV5-6 and J is TRBJ2-3; the match to TRBD2 covers 11 bases. J gave up 6 bases and V 0 bases, and 6 bases lay outside the gene matches. The CDR3 extends over 16 amino acids. Germline V gene lookup returns CDR1 SGHDT and CDR2 YYEEEE. CDR3 in amino acids: CASSLELAGGPDTQYF. As DNA, the CDR3 is TGTGCCAGCAGCTTGGAGCTAGCGGGAGGTCCCGATACGCAGTATTTT.

This clone has a single count. V gene TRBV30 combines with J gene TRBJ2-7, with TRBD1 matching 8 bases. The ends lost 1 base at V and 6 bases at J; junction bases unmatched: 11. Germline V gene lookup returns CDR1 GTSNPN and CDR2 SVGIG (reference sequence). This CDR3 contains 15 residues. The CDR3 loop reads CAWSAFETGDLEQYF. CDR3 DNA sequence: TGTGCCTGGAGTGCATTTGAGACAGGGGATCTCGAGCAGTACTTC.

The chain recombines TRBV27 with TRBJ2-1; 8 nucleotides line up with TRBD2. Per germline, CDR1 MNHEY and CDR2 SMNVEV (reference sequence). Trimming cost V 5 bases and J 3 bases; bases outside gene matches: 6. The CDR3 totals 15 residues. CDR3 in DNA: TGTGCCAGCAGTCAAACTAGCGGCAGCTACAATGAGCAGTTCTTC. It yields the protein CASSQTSGSYNEQFF.